This TCR beta chain was captured by sequencing in a study of blood T cell repertoires in COVID-19 (dated by TCRdb to 2020 to 2022). Study-level background: Samples covering the acute and convalescent phases of COVID-19 were provided by collaborators in the United States, Italy and Spain. The prospective study material was composed of cDNA or gDNA derived from T cells, B-cell-depleted T cells, or PBMCs. Deeply sampled blood TCRbeta repertoires from subjects exposed to, actively infected with, or recovered from COVID-19 were included in the dataset. The repertoires were made available in a free public database intended to serve as a resource for research on the immune response to SARS-CoV-2. Samples were obtained from the ongoing ImmuneRACE study (first 160 participants) and from 1,254 subjects provided by 6 global collaborators. Nearly every sample came with metadata listing a de-identified subject ID, COVID-19 status, age in years and sex. Where HLA class I and class II types were available, the types were taken from metadata supplied by the sample provider, not from assay-based typing.

The immunoSEQ Assay, a bias-controlled multiplex PCR, was used to amplify TCRbeta CDR3 regions from genomic DNA. On the study's bioinformatics: Nucleated cell counts per sample were estimated from amplification of reference gene primers within the assay. Sequence reads were collapsed and filtered to measure the absolute abundance of every unique TCRbeta CDR3 rearrangement. For each sample, productive Simpson clonality was calculated by taking the square root of Simpson's diversity index across productive rearrangements. The immuneACCESS repertoire file appears here via TCRdb, limited to in-frame rearrangements. These files lack a portion of the clones; in checked studies, under half of the deficit traces to unresolved V genes, and the cause of the others is not known. Clonal size and the V and J genes are those of that table, whereas D and trimming came from the DNA. This sample is represented by more than 75,000 clones; 86% of them were singletons. The biggest ten clones account for 1% to 1.5% of the sample.

The junction carries 11 bases between V and J, which are trimmed by 0 bases and 6 bases respectively. Taken from the germline V gene, the CDR1 and CDR2 loops are LGHNA and YNFKEQ. Counted from cysteine to phenylalanine, this CDR3 has 14 amino acids. Only the CDR3 region is kept as DNA, spanning 42 bases read in frame from base 1. Whole blood was collected in K2EDTA tubes by collaborating institutions according to the institutions' own protocols. For TCRbeta analysis, collaborators shipped samples in one of three forms: frozen whole blood, isolated PBMCs, or DNA extracted from either of those sample types. In regard to this clone: Its target antigen remains unknown. Within one base of it there is no much larger clone, and no base qualities were kept.

The investigation overall reported the following: The quantity of clinical and demographic metadata differed by source and by participant and was supplied without curation.

The sample consisted of peripheral blood. The clonotype comes from a man older than 75 with active or convalescent COVID-19. This receptor chain uses TRBV4-2 and TRBJ1-1; there is no confident call for the D gene. The DNA reads as follows: TGTGCCAGCAGCCAAGATCTAGGGAGGCCTGAAGCTTTCTTT. The encoded protein is CASSQDLGRPEAFF.